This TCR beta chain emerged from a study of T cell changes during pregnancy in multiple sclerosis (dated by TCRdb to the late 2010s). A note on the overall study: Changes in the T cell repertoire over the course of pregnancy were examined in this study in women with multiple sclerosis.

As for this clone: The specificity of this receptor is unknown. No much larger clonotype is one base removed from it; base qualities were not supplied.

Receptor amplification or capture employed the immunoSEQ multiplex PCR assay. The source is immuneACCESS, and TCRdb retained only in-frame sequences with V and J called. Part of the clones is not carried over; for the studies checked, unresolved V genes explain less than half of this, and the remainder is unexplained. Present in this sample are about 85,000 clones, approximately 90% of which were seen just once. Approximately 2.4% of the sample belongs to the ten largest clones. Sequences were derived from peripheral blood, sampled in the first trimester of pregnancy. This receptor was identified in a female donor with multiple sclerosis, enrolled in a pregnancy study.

The CDR3 reads as follows: CASSLRVSSYEQYF. The bases read TGTGCCAGCAGCTTGCGTGTTAGCTCCTACGAGCAGTACTTC. The chain couples TRBV7-6 to TRBJ2-7, with no confidently assigned D gene. Via the germline V gene, CDR1 is SGHVS and CDR2 FNYEAQ. The CDR3 spans 14 residues, from the cysteine through the phenylalanine. Kept here is only the CDR3 DNA, which spans 42 bases and is read in frame from base 1. The V and J ends are trimmed by 3 bases and 0 bases, leaving 9 bases between them. Full variable domain (CDR3 extended with the reference TRBV7-6 and TRBJ2-7 proteins): GAGVSQSPRYKVTKRGQDVALRCDPISGHVSLYWYRQALGQGPEFLTYFNYEAQQDKSGLPNDRFSAERPEGSISTLTIQRTEQRDSAMYRCASSLRVSSYEQYFGPGTRLTVT.